This TCR beta chain was identified in a study of T-cell memory formation after mild COVID-19. TCRalpha and TCRbeta libraries used 5'RACE with constant-segment primers and UMIs. TCRdb redid the calling of the 5' RACE reads with MiXCR, one entry per CDR3 protein. The sample has roughly 130,000 distinct CDR3 sequences; about 17% are singletons. A note on this clonotype: Its antigen is unidentified.

Study conclusions and caveats: For contracting clones, CD4+ ones sat mainly in CM and EM, CD8+ in EMRA. Memory from before infection featured some responding clones, which suggests cross-reactive memory joined. Confirmation of SARS-CoV-2 specificity was lacking for second-wave clones peaking day 37.

The CDR3 sequence is 13 residues long. Trimming stripped 4 bases from V and 1 base from J, with 7 bases between. The V gene's germline CDR1 is LGHNA and CDR2 YSLEER. The sequence came from an adult woman who had mild COVID-19 (a few samples of this study predate the infection). Cell type and time point are not known. The chain joins TRBV4-3 to TRBJ1-1; D is uncertain. Sequenced: PBMCs or a T cell subset sorted from them (not recorded which). The CDR3 DNA follows: TGCGCCAGCAGCCCCTTAGGGAACACTGAAGCTTTCTTT. Translation gives CASSPLGNTEAFF.